This TCR beta chain emerged from a study of T cell repertoires in cytomegalovirus infection. About the research overall: Recently identified HLA-C-restricted CMV epitopes and well-studied HLA-B-restricted CMV epitopes were used by the study. An indication of both CMV infection and matching HLA type came from public TCR beta signatures. General study findings and limits: Cumulative public TCR beta family frequency identified CMV carriers with the relevant HLA.

This clonotype came up a few times. As yet, its antigen is unknown. The CDR3 is 15 amino acids. From germline, CDR1 is LNHDA and CDR2 SQIVND (reference sequence). V was pared by 4 bases and J by 4 bases, with 14 bases between. TCRdb used MiXCR to reprocess the reads, holding one entry per CDR3 protein. The repertoire holds about 900,000 distinct CDR3 sequences, around 30% seen once, with more than 12% in the top ten. V gene TRBV19 combines with J gene TRBJ1-5; D is unclear. This clonotype was sampled from a human donor in good health (CMV status not recorded). Some clones in this sample may be carry-over from other donors' samples. The input for sequencing was cultured CD8+ T cells from PBMCs, taken from culture after CMV antigen stimulation. The CDR3 here is CASSTPPRGNQPQHF. In nucleotides, the CDR3 is TGTGCCAGTAGTACCCCACCGCGAGGGAATCAGCCCCAGCATTTT.